The text below deals with one T cell receptor (beta chain). Its antigen is unidentified. The record originates from a study of cytomegalovirus exposure and HLA in healthy donors. Study-wide results and caveats: In a later analysis, productive TCRs from donors in an Asian-associated ancestry cluster reportedly carried fewer N-insertions than the cohort mean. The likely explanation for a cluster of highly shared sequence variants was sequencing artifact. The authors assumed roughly uniform sequencing depth across donors for presence/absence analyses.

The V gene lost 0 bases and the J gene lost 4 bases, with 13 bases spanning the gap. Germline V gives CDR1 SGHRS, CDR2 YFSETQ. CDR3 length: 15 amino acids. Primers for the PCR totalled 60 Vbeta and 13 Jbeta. Using immunoSEQ multiplex PCR, the repertoire was profiled, and TCRdb retains in-frame clones only, with some absent. The repertoire consists of some 150,000 clones, with roughly 80% occurring once and the leading ten covering roughly 2.9%. Sequencing used PBMCs. The chain joins TRBV5-1 to TRBJ1-1; tentative D call: TRBD1 (6 bases). This TCR derives from a woman aged 25 to 39 in good health and CMV-seronegative. The CDR3 coding sequence is TGCGCCAGCAGCTTGGGGCGAGGGGGGGGCACTGAAGCTTTCTTT. This sequence encodes CASSLGRGGGTEAFF. The full variable domain, with the rest looked up from reference TRBV5-1 and TRBJ1-1, is KAGVTQTPRYLIKTRGQQVTLSCSPISGHRSVSWYQQTPGQGLQFLFEYFSETQRNKGNFPGRFSGRQFSNSRSEMNVSTLELGDSALYLCASSLGRGGGTEAFFGQGTRLTVV.